This is a list of T cell receptor beta chains from one sample in a study of shared clonotypes between healthy human individuals. Measured with immunoSEQ multiplex PCR; TCRdb has only the in-frame clones, and not every one. The sample lists over 2 million clones, about 95% occurring once. Sequencing was carried out using naive CD8+ T cells sorted from blood. These receptors were collected from a man between 18 and 35 years old in good health. Each CDR3 is given with its conserved first and last residue. The D gene is left open where the match is weak. Part of the rows lack a size; the others show once, few, many or a class for expanded clones.

14	TRBJ1-2	TRBV6-5	-	TRBD1	TGTGCCAGCAGTTACTCACAGGGGGCGTATGGCTACACCTTC	CASSYSQGAYGYTF
15	TRBJ2-2	TRBV7-9	-	-	TGTGCCAGCAGCTTAGAGGGCCAAGGCACCGGGGAGCTGTTTTTT	CASSLEGQGTGELFF
17	TRBJ2-2	TRBV4-1	-	-	TGCGCCAGCAGCCAAGTTGGTACGTCCCCGAAAACCGGGGAGCTGTTTTTT	CASSQVGTSPKTGELFF
13	TRBJ2-5	TRBV5-6	-	-	TGTGCCAGCAGCTTGGCCGGGCTGGAGACCCAGTACTTC	CASSLAGLETQYF
14	TRBJ2-7	TRBV19	-	TRBD1	TGTGCCAGCACCGAGACAGGGGGCTCCTACGAGCAGTACTTC	CASTETGGSYEQYF
15	TRBJ2-1	TRBV27	-	TRBD2	TGTGCCAGCAGTTCCTTAGCGGGGGGCCAGGATGAGCAGTTCTTC	CASSSLAGGQDEQFF
13	TRBJ1-2	TRBV6-1	-	-	TGTGCCAGCAGTGAGCGTTCTAACTATGGCTACACCTTC	CASSERSNYGYTF
17	TRBJ2-1	TRBV4-3	-	-	TGCGCCAGCAGCCATCGCGGACAGCCAAGCTCCTACAATGAGCAGTTCTTC	CASSHRGQPSSYNEQFF
14	TRBJ1-1	TRBV6-5	-	-	TGTGCCAGCAGTTACTCCGGCTCGGCAGGTGAAGCTTTCTTT	CASSYSGSAGEAFF
13	TRBJ2-7	TRBV28	-	-	TGTGCCAGCAGATCCGGGGCCTACTACGAGCAGTACTTC	CASRSGAYYEQYF
14	TRBJ2-7	TRBV7-9	-	-	TGTGCCAGCAGCTTAGGTATTTCGGGGGACGAGCAGTACTTC	CASSLGISGDEQYF
14	TRBJ2-2	TRBV5-6	-	-	TGTGCCAGCAGCTTGTTTGGGAACACCGGGGAGCTGTTTTTT	CASSLFGNTGELFF
15	TRBJ1-6	TRBV27	-	-	TGTGCCAGCAGTCCGGAGTCCGTGGGCAATTCACCCCTCCACTTT	CASSPESVGNSPLHF
12	TRBJ2-7	TRBV6-6	-	-	TGTGCCAGCAGTTATAGCTCCTACGAGCAGTACTTC	CASSYSSYEQYF
12	TRBJ1-5	TRBV7-9	-	-	TGTGCCGTCGCTCAGGGTTCTCAGCCCCAGCATTTT	CAVAQGSQPQHF
15	TRBJ1-2	TRBV9	-	TRBD1	TGTGCCAGCAGCGGCAGGACAGGGAATAACTATGGCTACACCTTC	CASSGRTGNNYGYTF
14	TRBJ1-1	TRBV2	-	-	TGTGCCAGCAGTGAGCGGCCACCTAACACTGAAGCTTTCTTT	CASSERPPNTEAFF
15	TRBJ2-5	TRBV6-1	-	-	TGTGCCAGCAGTCAAGGGGCAGCCATAAGGGAGACCCAGTACTTC	CASSQGAAIRETQYF
14	TRBJ2-7	TRBV5-6	once	-	TGTGCCAGCAGCCCTTTTGGGAGCTCCTACGAGCAGTACTTC	CASSPFGSSYEQYF
14	TRBJ2-2	TRBV4-1	once	TRBD1	TGCGCCAGCAGCATCACAGGGGTCAACGGGGAGCTGTTTTTT	CASSITGVNGELFF
16	TRBJ2-7	TRBV11-2	-	TRBD2	TGTGCCAGCAGCCCTTCAACTAGCGGGGGCGCTTACGAGCAGTACTTC	CASSPSTSGGAYEQYF
17	TRBJ2-5	TRBV23-1	-	-	TGCGCCAGCAGTCAACCGGGAAAGCGGACGGTCCATCAGACCCAGTACTTC	CASSQPGKRTVHQTQYF
12	TRBJ2-3	TRBV13	-	-	TGTGCCAGCAGCCGCGGAGAGGATACGCAGTATTTT	CASSRGEDTQYF
13	TRBJ2-1	TRBV5-6	-	-	TGTGCCAGCGACATTAGCTCCTACAATGAGCAGTTCTTC	CASDISSYNEQFF
13	TRBJ2-1	TRBV6-5	few	-	TGTGCCAGCAGTTACTCGTCCAGCAATGAGCAGTTCTTC	CASSYSSSNEQFF
15	TRBJ2-7	TRBV7-9	-	TRBD1	TGTGCCAGCAGCCTACGGGACAGGGGGCCCTACGAGCAGTACTTC	CASSLRDRGPYEQYF
15	TRBJ1-2	TRBV4-1	-	TRBD1	TGCGCCAGCAGCCAAGGCCCCCTTACAGGGGATGGCTACACCTTC	CASSQGPLTGDGYTF
14	TRBJ2-7	TRBV5-4	-	-	TGTGCCAGCAGCGTGAGGGGGGTACTGGTCGAGCAGTACTTC	CASSVRGVLVEQYF
11	TRBJ1-1	TRBV25-1	-	-	TGTGCCAGCAGTGAGGCGGCAGAAGCTTTCTTT	CASSEAAEAFF
18	TRBJ1-6	TRBV19	-	TRBD1	TGTGCCAGTAACCCGGGACAGGGGGCCCACCTATATAATTCACCCCTCCACTTT	CASNPGQGAHLYNSPLHF
15	TRBJ2-1	TRBV7-9	-	TRBD2	TGTGCCAGCAGCTTAGTGGGACTAGCGGGCGATGAGCAGTTCTTC	CASSLVGLAGDEQFF
19	TRBJ1-5	TRBV10-3	-	-	TGTGCCATCAGTCCTTCCGGGGGACACCGAGTTCATAGCAATCAGCCCCAGCATTTT	CAISPSGGHRVHSNQPQHF
16	TRBJ2-4	TRBV23-1	-	-	TGCGCCAGCAGTCAATCCGGCCCCCTAGCCAAAAACATTCAGTACTTC	CASSQSGPLAKNIQYF
17	TRBJ2-1	TRBV9	-	-	TGTGCCAGCAGCGTAGGAGGCTCCGGGGCCACTGAGTATGAGCAGTTCTTC	CASSVGGSGATEYEQFF
15	TRBJ2-7	TRBV15	-	TRBD1	TGTGCCACCAGCCCGGGACAGGGGGTTTTCTACGAGCAGTACTTC	CATSPGQGVFYEQYF
17	TRBJ2-3	TRBV2	-	-	TGTGCCAGCAGGACCGGGACTCAGCTCCTTAACACAGATACGCAGTATTTT	CASRTGTQLLNTDTQYF
15	TRBJ1-6	TRBV2	-	-	TGTGCCAGCAGTCTTGGACAGCTCTATAATTCACCCCTCCACTTT	CASSLGQLYNSPLHF
13	TRBJ2-7	TRBV6-5	few	-	TGTGCCAGCAGTTACGGGTACTCCTACGAGCAGTACTTC	CASSYGYSYEQYF
17	TRBJ2-5	TRBV4-2	-	-	TGTGCCAGCAGCCAAGAGACGGGGGGCACCACTCTTGAGACCCAGTACTTC	CASSQETGGTTLETQYF
13	TRBJ2-7	TRBV29-1	-	-	TGCAGCGTTGAAATCCCGTTGGCCTACGAGCAGTACTTC	CSVEIPLAYEQYF
15	TRBJ1-4	TRBV6-5	-	-	TGTGCCAGCAGTTACGGGACGACAACTAATGAAAAACTGTTTTTT	CASSYGTTTNEKLFF
15	TRBJ2-7	TRBV10-1	-	TRBD2	TGCGCCAGCAGTGACGAGGCGGGGGGGCCCTACGAGCAGTACTTC	CASSDEAGGPYEQYF
15	TRBJ2-7	TRBV5-6	-	TRBD2	TGTGCCAGCAGCCTGGAGCGGGGGTTATTCTACGAGCAGTACTTC	CASSLERGLFYEQYF
12	TRBJ2-7	TRBV11-2	-	-	TGTGCCAGCGAACGGGGTTCCTACGAGCAGTACTTC	CASERGSYEQYF
13	TRBJ1-2	TRBV7-9	-	-	TGTGCCAGCAGCTCAGGCATCTACTATGGCTACACCTTC	CASSSGIYYGYTF
14	TRBJ2-2	TRBV29-1	-	-	TGCAGCGTTGTTCCGGGCGGAGATCCCGGGGAGCTGTTTTTT	CSVVPGGDPGELFF
12	TRBJ1-4	TRBV6-6	-	-	TGTGCCAGCAGCCTCGGTCTGGAAAAACTGTTTTTT	CASSLGLEKLFF
15	TRBJ2-7	TRBV4-3	-	TRBD1	TGCGCCAGCAGCCAAGTAAAGGGGGCTCACTACGAGCAGTACTTC	CASSQVKGAHYEQYF
17	TRBJ1-4	TRBV28	-	TRBD1	TGTGCCAGCAGTTTAAGCCTCGGGACAGGCACTAATGAAAAACTGTTTTTT	CASSLSLGTGTNEKLFF
14	TRBJ2-7	TRBV4-3	-	TRBD1	TGCGCCAGCGGCCCGGGGCAGGGGGCTTACGAGCAGTACTTC	CASGPGQGAYEQYF